One T cell receptor beta chain is described in this entry. This sample was taken from a study of control samples from healthy donors and cancer patients. The CDR3 is made up of 15 amino acids. Germline V gene sequence: CDR1 KGHDR, CDR2 SFDVKD. The V gene lost 4 bases and the J gene lost 6 bases, with 14 bases spanning the gap. TCRdb's table, derived via immunoSEQ multiplex PCR, lists solely in-frame clones and lacks some. Of more than 45,000 clones listed, 91% are singletons. The V call is TRBV24-1, the J call TRBJ2-2; TRBD1 might be the D (6 bases). Sequencing input: PBMCs. The TCR originated in a young man with colorectal cancer. The CDR3 spells CATSDIQGLAGELFF. For the CDR3, the DNA is TGTGCCACCAGTGACATACAGGGTCTTGCCGGGGAGCTGTTTTTT.